Following are 32 T cell receptor beta chains from one sample sequenced in a study of T cell repertoires in aging, cancer and after chemotherapy. The template was genomic DNA from peripheral blood, not RNA. Rearranged V-D-J TRB sequences were amplified with a mixed TRB-A/B primer pool. TCRdb ran MiXCR on the multiplex PCR reads and lists one entry per CDR3 protein. The sample lists 1,200 or so distinct CDR3 sequences; about 65% were seen once. Material for sequencing was blood. The receptors come from a human donor with a blood cancer.

This clonotype was observed a single time. J is TRBJ2-6 and V is TRBV7-2; TRBD1 matches 10 bases. Germline V CDR1 and CDR2: SGHTA, FQGNSA. The junction had 11 bases not matched to a gene; V was cut back by 5 bases and J by 1 base. The CDR3 totals 19 residues. The CDR3 sequence is CASSPRTGGAGSGANVLTF. CDR3 coding DNA: TGTGCCAGCAGCCCTCGGACAGGGGGGGCCGGGTCTGGGGCCAACGTCCTGACTTTC.

The CDR3 DNA sequence: TGTGCCTGGAGTGTAGGGCAGTTTACGGGAAACACCATATATTTT. Translating it yields CAWSVGQFTGNTIYF. The chain recombines TRBV30 with TRBJ1-3; D remains unclear. Germline loops: CDR1 GTSNPN, CDR2 SVGIG (reference sequence). The CDR3 extends over 15 amino acids. V was pared by 0 bases and J by 4 bases, with 13 bases between.

The chain is built from TRBV18 and TRBJ1-4; weak D call: TRBD1 (5 bases). CDR3 size: 15 residues. Looked up from germline, CDR1 is KGHSH and CDR2 is LQKENI. V lost 0 bases and J 5 bases, leaving 10 bases between the germline ends. The CDR3 loop reads CASSPPVGGNEKLFF. CDR3 in DNA: TGTGCCAGCTCACCACCGGTCGGGGGGAATGAAAAACTGTTTTTT.

The gene calls are TRBV29-1 and TRBJ2-5; D gene uncertain. This CDR3 spans 11 amino acids. Germline lookup yields CDR1 SQVTM and CDR2 ANQGSEA. Trimming removed 5 bases from V and 2 bases from J, with 6 bases in between. DNA for the CDR3: TGCAGCGTTCCGAGTCAAGAGACCCAGTACTTC. Protein sequence: CSVPSQETQYF. The variable domain in full, with the rest retrieved from reference TRBV29-1 and TRBJ2-5, is SAVISQKPSRDICQRGTSLTIQCQVDSQVTMMFWYRQQPGQSLTLIATANQGSEATYESGFVIDKFPISRPNLTFSTLTVSNMSPEDSSIYLCSVPSQETQYFGPGTRLLVL.

The chain recombines TRBV11-1 with TRBJ2-3; 8 nucleotides agree with TRBD2. The CDR3 totals 16 residues. The germline V gene has CDR1 SGHAT and CDR2 FQDESV (reference sequence). The junction had 3 bases not matched to a gene; V was cut back by 1 base and J by 0 bases. The CDR3: CASSLGAGGSTDTQYF. The CDR3 region has the DNA TGTGCCAGCAGCTTAGGTGCGGGGGGTAGCACAGATACGCAGTATTTT.

The chain recombines TRBV5-4 with TRBJ2-7; D may be TRBD1 (5 bases). CDR1 is SGHNT and CDR2 is YYREEE in the germline V gene (reference sequence). The CDR3 length is 14 residues. V was clipped by 4 bases and J by 0 bases, with 11 bases between them. CDR3 DNA: TGTGCCAGCAGCATTTATCAGGGCTCCTACGAGCAGTACTTC. It specifies CASSIYQGSYEQYF.

As for this clonotype: One end of the junction fails to match germline, which may point to a read error. CDR3 in DNA: TGTGCCAGCAGTTACAAAGGGCAGGGGAGTGGGACAGATACGCAGTATTTT. As protein: CASSYKGQGSGTDTQYF. The rearrangement uses TRBV10-3 and TRBJ2-3; perhaps TRBD1 as D (6 bases). The germline V gene encodes CDR1 ENHRY and CDR2 SYGVKD. The length of the CDR3 is 17 residues.

This clonotype was detected only a few times. The chain carries TRBV19 and TRBJ1-5; D gene ambiguous. CDR1 and CDR2 from the germline V gene are LNHDA and SQIVND (reference sequence). This CDR3 has 12 amino acids. The V end was cut by 1 base, the J end by 7 bases, with 5 bases between. CDR3 loop: CASSIGSQPQHF. The CDR3 nucleotides read TGTGCCAGTAGTATAGGGTCCCAGCCCCAGCATTTT.

The rearrangement links TRBV30 to TRBJ1-5; D uncertain. Germline CDR1 and CDR2: GTSNPN and SVGIG (reference sequence). The CDR3 is 12 amino acids. Between the trimmed V and J ends, which lost 0 bases and 6 bases, there was a span of 6 bases. The CDR3 DNA sequence: TGTGCCTGGAGTGTACCACCTCAGCCCCAGCATTTT. Protein sequence: CAWSVPPQPQHF.

The chain uses TRBV11-1 and TRBJ2-5, with D possibly matching TRBD2 (5 bases). The V gene lost 5 bases and the J gene lost 1 base, with 8 bases spanning the gap. There are 13 residues in the CDR3. The V gene's germline CDR1 is SGHAT and CDR2 FQDESV (reference sequence). This CDR3 is CASSPAGQETQYF. Here the CDR3 DNA reads TGTGCCAGCAGCCCCGCGGGCCAAGAGACCCAGTACTTC.

The rearrangement links TRBV6-5 to TRBJ2-2, with a tentative D call TRBD1 (6 bases). Trimming pared 1 base from V and 3 bases from J, leaving 15 bases between. Per germline, CDR1 MNHEY and CDR2 SVGAGI. The CDR3 spans 17 residues. CDR3 loop: CASSYLQQGPHTGELFF. For the CDR3, the DNA is TGTGCCAGCAGTTACTTGCAACAGGGCCCCCACACCGGGGAGCTGTTTTTT.

The chain has TRBV29-1 and TRBJ1-1; 9 nucleotides line up with TRBD1. The V segment lost 5 bases and the J segment 5 bases; nucleotides outside the gene matches: 9. This CDR3 is built from 14 residues. Per the germline V gene, CDR1 is SQVTM and CDR2 is ANQGSEA. The CDR3, as DNA: TGCAGCGTTCTTTCTGACAGGGGGAGAACTGAAGCTTTCTTT. Amino acid sequence: CSVLSDRGRTEAFF.

The chain carries TRBV19 and TRBJ1-2, with 12 positions matching TRBD1. Germline lookup yields CDR1 LNHDA and CDR2 SQIVND (reference sequence). The CDR3 spans 15 residues. Trimming removed 5 bases from V and 5 bases from J; junction bases left unmatched: 6. The CDR3 sequence is CASSLMGQGAYGYTF. The CDR3, as DNA: TGTGCCAGTAGTCTCATGGGACAGGGGGCTTATGGCTACACCTTC.

V is TRBV6-1 and J is TRBJ2-7; D possibly corresponds to TRBD2 (5 bases). V was cut by 3 bases and J by 4 bases, with 19 bases left in between. The CDR3 is made up of 16 amino acids. Germline values: CDR1 MNHNS, CDR2 SASEGT. CDR3 in amino acids: CASSDPTMRELYEQYF. In DNA, the CDR3 is TGTGCCAGCAGTGACCCTACGATGAGGGAGCTTTACGAGCAGTACTTC.

V is TRBV6-5 and J is TRBJ2-1; possible D gene TRBD1, 7 bases. This CDR3 has 12 residues. V was shortened by 7 bases and J by 14 bases, with 18 bases between the two germline ends. CDR1 MNHEY and CDR2 SVGAGI come from the germline V gene. The DNA for the CDR3 is TGTGCCAGCACCTCTGCAGGGGGGAGCGAGTTCTTC. Residues: CASTSAGGSEFF.

The chain uses TRBV12-3 or TRBV12-4 and TRBJ2-3; the D gene could be TRBD1 or TRBD2 (5 bases each). CDR3 length equals 16 residues. Deletions cut 7 bases from V and 2 bases from J, with 19 bases between. DNA for the CDR3: TGTGCCAGCACCCTTACACGGGGCAGGTCCACAGATACGCAGTATTTT. This sequence encodes CASTLTRGRSTDTQYF.

The chain joins TRBV27 to TRBJ1-2, with unresolved D. The CDR3 extends over 12 amino acids. Germline CDR1 reads MNHEY; CDR2 reads SMNVEV (reference sequence). V was trimmed by 6 bases and J by 2 bases, leaving 7 bases between them. CDR3 region: CASRNPNYGYTF. The CDR3 DNA reads TGTGCCAGCAGAAACCCCAACTATGGCTACACCTTC.

This clonotype was recorded once. The rearrangement uses TRBV10-3 and TRBJ1-1, with 7 positions matching TRBD1. The CDR3 is 13 amino acids. V lost 10 bases and J lost 8; bases outside the gene matches: 13. Germline loops: CDR1 ENHRY, CDR2 SYGVKD. In DNA, the CDR3 is TGTGCCACGGGGGGACAGACCTCTACGGAAGCTTTCTTT. Amino acid sequence: CATGGQTSTEAFF.

Concerning this clonotype: This could be a read error, since a much larger clone is one nucleotide away. The V and J genes are TRBV29-1 and TRBJ2-2; TRBD1 matches at 7 bases. The germline gives CDR1 SQVTM, CDR2 ANQGSEA. The CDR3 length is 13 residues. CDR3 nucleotides: TGCAGCGCCACAGGGGACATCACCTGGGAGCTGTTTTTT. Encoded protein: CSATGDITWELFF.

This clonotype was recorded a few times. The V gene is TRBV29-1, the J gene TRBJ1-2; D uncertain. The CDR3 loop spans 11 amino acids. V dropped 5 bases and J dropped 6 bases, with 10 bases sitting between them. The germline gives CDR1 SQVTM, CDR2 ANQGSEA. For the CDR3, the DNA is TGCAGCGTTCTAGACGCGAATGGCTACACCTTC. Translation: CSVLDANGYTF.

The gene calls are TRBV19 and TRBJ1-4, with D tentatively TRBD1 (5 bases). The CDR3 is 16 residues long. Between the trimmed V and J ends, which lost 7 bases and 6 bases, there was a span of 21 bases. Germline V lookup: CDR1 LNHDA, CDR2 SQIVND (reference sequence). CDR3 DNA sequence: TGTGCCAGTACCCCCACTCCCGGCAGGGTGGATGAAAAACTGTTTTTT. Amino acids: CASTPTPGRVDEKLFF.

The chain links TRBV19 to TRBJ2-6; 9 bases fit TRBD1. The CDR3 extends over 16 amino acids. J was trimmed by 0 bases and V by 5 bases; bases with no gene match: 2. The germline V gene encodes CDR1 LNHDA and CDR2 SQIVND (reference sequence). The CDR3 sequence: CASSPTGGSGANVLTF. The DNA of the CDR3 is TGTGCCAGTAGTCCGACAGGGGGCTCTGGGGCCAACGTCCTGACTTTC.

This rearrangement joins TRBV6-1 to TRBJ2-7; weak D call: TRBD2 (5 bases). Looked up from germline, CDR1 is MNHNS and CDR2 is SASEGT. There are 16 residues in the CDR3. Trimming left V 3 bases short and J 1 base short, with 16 bases between. The CDR3 region is CASSDSRERRSYEQYF. DNA for the CDR3: TGTGCCAGCAGTGATAGCCGGGAAAGGAGGTCCTACGAGCAGTACTTC.

This chain connects TRBV18 to TRBJ1-4; the D gene is possibly TRBD1 (6 bases). Germline V gene sequence: CDR1 KGHSH, CDR2 LQKENI. This CDR3 spans 14 amino acids. Between the trimmed V and J ends, which lost 5 bases and 1 base, there was a span of 8 bases. The CDR3 loop is CASSKQGTNEKLFF. The CDR3 region has the DNA TGTGCCAGCTCAAAACAGGGAACTAATGAAAAACTGTTTTTT.

The chain has TRBV29-1 and TRBJ1-1; 9 nucleotides match TRBD1. The CDR3 is made up of 14 amino acids. J lost 3 bases, V lost 7 bases, and 9 bases had no gene match. Germline lookup yields CDR1 SQVTM and CDR2 ANQGSEA. Here the CDR3 DNA reads TGCAGCGCCACACAGGGGGCGAGGGACACTGAAGCTTTCTTT. Translating gives CSATQGARDTEAFF.

This clonotype has more than one count but fewer than ten. The chain recombines TRBV6-2 or TRBV6-3 with TRBJ2-1; 14 bases fit TRBD2. V dropped 5 bases and J dropped 1; count of bases not matched to a gene: 16. The CDR3 is 21 amino acids. Per the germline V gene, CDR1 is MNHEY and CDR2 is SVGEGT. The CDR3 bases are TGTGCCAGCAGTCCCGTTAGGCGACTAGCGGGGGGGTATCGTTCCTACAATGAGCAGTTCTTC. Translated: CASSPVRRLAGGYRSYNEQFF.

The rearrangement joins TRBV6-5 to TRBJ2-3, with a tentative D call TRBD2 (7 bases). V was trimmed by 7 bases and J by 6 bases, leaving 17 bases between them. The CDR3 is 14 amino acids. Germline CDR1 is MNHEY and CDR2 is SVGAGI. The CDR3 nucleotides read TGTGCCAGCACGGGGGGCCCCGTTAGGGATACGCAGTATTTT. Amino acid sequence: CASTGGPVRDTQYF.

Regarding this clonotype: The junction departs from germline at one end; a sequencing error may be responsible. This chain joins TRBV24-1 and TRBJ2-1, with 13 bases that match TRBD2. CDR3 length equals 17 residues. Looked up from germline, CDR1 is KGHDR and CDR2 is SFDVKD. DNA for the CDR3: TGTGACACCAGTGAATCCTCACTAGCGGGGGGGGCAGGTGAGCAGTTCTTC. It translates to CDTSESSLAGGAGEQFF.

This clonotype appeared once. The J gene is TRBJ2-2, the V gene TRBV5-4; no definite D call. V lost 5 bases, J lost 5 bases, and 13 bases lay in between. The CDR3 consists of 14 residues. Germline V gives CDR1 SGHNT, CDR2 YYREEE (reference sequence). The CDR3 coding sequence is TGTGCCAGCAGTGATTTCAGGAGAACCGGGGAGCTGTTTTTT. Amino acid sequence: CASSDFRRTGELFF.

The chain carries TRBV6-5 and TRBJ1-5; weak D call: TRBD1 (5 bases). The CDR3 totals 13 residues. The V and J ends lost 0 bases and 8 bases respectively, with 8 bases between them. Germline assignment: CDR1 MNHEY and CDR2 SVGAGI. This CDR3 reads CASSYSEGKPQHF. The CDR3 bases are TGTGCCAGCAGTTACTCAGAGGGGAAGCCCCAGCATTTT.

The chain couples TRBV6-5 to TRBJ1-2; possibly TRBD1 for D (6 bases). The CDR3 loop spans 14 amino acids. The V gene lost 0 bases and the J gene lost 7 bases, with 12 bases spanning the gap. The germline gives CDR1 MNHEY, CDR2 SVGAGI. This CDR3 reads CASSYSTGRGGYTF. The CDR3 DNA is TGTGCCAGCAGTTACTCAACAGGGAGGGGTGGCTACACCTTC.

This clonotype was detected a few times. The rearrangement joins TRBV13 to TRBJ2-1; 10 bases are shared with TRBD2. Germline V gives CDR1 PRHDT, CDR2 FYEKMQ (reference sequence). Trimming removed 6 bases from V and 4 bases from J; junction bases left unmatched: 3. The CDR3 extends over 14 amino acids. Written as DNA, the CDR3 is TGTGCCAGCAGGGGGACTAGCGCATACAATGAGCAGTTCTTC. Translation gives CASRGTSAYNEQFF. Using reference TRBV13 and TRBJ2-1 for the parts outside the CDR3, the full variable domain is AAGVIQSPRHLIKEKRETATLKCYPIPRHDTVYWYQQGPGQDPQFLISFYEKMQSDKGSIPDRFSAQQFSDYHSELNMSSLELGDSALYFCASRGTSAYNEQFFGPGTRLTVL.